The text below deals with one T cell receptor beta chain. Its antigen is currently unknown. Assay used: immunoSEQ multiplex PCR; TCRdb lists only in-frame clones, some missing. The sample lists more than 70,000 clones; almost 97% were seen once. This record belongs to a study of cytomegalovirus exposure and HLA in healthy donors. The wider study: The 130 or so validation repertoires used the same platform as the approximately 700 first-cohort repertoires (as reported by a later analysis).

CDR3 length: 14 residues. Germline CDR1 is MNHNY and CDR2 is SVGAGI (reference sequence). Between the trimmed V and J ends, which lost 5 bases and 0 bases, there was a span of 8 bases. Points from the study as a whole: TCR clusters originating in the first cohort tended to co-occur in the 100 to 150 validation repertoires, according to a later analysis. Rarity held for most TCR sequences, but there were some public TCRs that occurred in many donors.

The study drew the donors from its roughly 120-subject validation cohort, separate from the roughly 700-subject first cohort. The source of this sequence is a young man in good health and CMV-seropositive. The sample was PBMCs. The rearrangement links TRBV6-6 to TRBJ1-3; D unclear. As DNA, the CDR3 is TGTGCCAGCAGTGCCCCAGGCTCTGGAAACACCATATATTTT. This encodes CASSAPGSGNTIYF.